This T cell receptor (beta chain) comes out of a study of T cell changes during pregnancy in multiple sclerosis. Generated by immunoSEQ multiplex PCR, the TCRdb table keeps only in-frame clones and is missing some. The data contain 50,000 to 75,000 clones, 93% of them singletons. The germline V gene encodes CDR1 PRHDT and CDR2 FYEKMQ (reference sequence). With 2 bases removed from V and 4 bases from J, the gap between germline ends came to 12 bases. The CDR3 covers 15 residues. V usage is TRBV13 and J usage is TRBJ2-1; tentatively, D is TRBD2 (5 bases). This clonotype originated in a female donor with multiple sclerosis, enrolled in a pregnancy study. The specimen comprised CD8+ T cells from peripheral blood mononuclear cells, sampled in the third trimester of pregnancy. The CDR3 spells CASSLIGEWYNEQFF. DNA of the CDR3: TGTGCCAGCAGCTTAATTGGGGAGTGGTACAATGAGCAGTTCTTC.